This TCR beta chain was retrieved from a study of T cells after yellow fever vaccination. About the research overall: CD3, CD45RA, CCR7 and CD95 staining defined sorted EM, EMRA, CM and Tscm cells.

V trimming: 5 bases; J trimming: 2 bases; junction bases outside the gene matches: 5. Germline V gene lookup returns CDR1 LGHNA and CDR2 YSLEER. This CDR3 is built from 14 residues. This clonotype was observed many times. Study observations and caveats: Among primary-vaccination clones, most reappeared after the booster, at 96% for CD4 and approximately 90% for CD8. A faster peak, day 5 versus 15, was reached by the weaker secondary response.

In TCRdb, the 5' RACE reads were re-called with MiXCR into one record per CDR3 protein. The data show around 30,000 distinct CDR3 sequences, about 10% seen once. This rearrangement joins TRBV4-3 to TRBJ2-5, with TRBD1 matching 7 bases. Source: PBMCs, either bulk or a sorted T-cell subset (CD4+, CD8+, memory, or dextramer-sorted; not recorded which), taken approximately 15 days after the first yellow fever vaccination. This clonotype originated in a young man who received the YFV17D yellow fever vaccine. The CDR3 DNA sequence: TGCGCCAGCAGCTCCACGGGACAGCAAGAGACCCAGTACTTC. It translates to CASSSTGQQETQYF.